This T cell receptor beta chain appears in the sequencing data of a study of T cells in Graves' hyperthyroidism and ophthalmopathy. Study in general: Peripheral blood sampling occurred at initial diagnosis, before any treatment.

This clonotype came up many times. The PBMCs were sourced from fresh peripheral blood (about 10 ml). Trimming removed 7 bases from V and 0 bases from J; junction bases left unmatched: 13. The CDR3 is 18 amino acids. The V gene's germline CDR1 is LNHDA and CDR2 SQIVND (reference sequence). Regions amplified from RNA transcripts were the TCR beta CDR3 regions. HTBI primers were used for first-round RT-PCR of the TCR CDR3. TCRdb redid the calling of the multiplex PCR reads with MiXCR, one entry per CDR3 protein. This sample has a few hundred thousand distinct CDR3 sequences, with more than 20% found just once.

Sequences were obtained from blood. The rearrangement uses TRBV19 and TRBJ1-5; 9 bases fit TRBD1. This clonotype originated in a man younger than 35 with Graves' hyperthyroidism. The CDR3 DNA reads as TGTGCCAGTACCCGGACAGGGGCGGTGGGGTATAGCAATCAGCCCCAGCATTTT. This sequence encodes CASTRTGAVGYSNQPQHF.